The following is a T cell receptor beta chain sequence with its context. Its antigen is still unknown. Mouse gene names and germline sequences are the ones reported for this receptor. The read ends 1 residue before the CDR3 terminus; that terminus is restored from the germline J gene. The sample's time point label is to be understood as: mouse harvest day 7 after allogeneic transplant. Mouse grafts consisting of 10^7 T-cell-depleted bone marrow cells combined with 10^6 splenic CD5+ T cells were administered by tail vein injection. A major MHC-mismatch B6 (H2b) into BALB/c (H2d) model was used to model mouse GVHD, and tissues were profiled at day 7 or 14. Mouse tissues and retro-orbital blood were harvested on day 7 or 14 post-transplant using separate sterile tools per animal; livers were flushed beforehand. Before genomic DNA isolation with the DNeasy Blood & Tissue Kit, mouse tissues were minced with razor blades in buffered saline.

Including the terminal cysteine and phenylalanine, the CDR3 comprises 15 residues. The DNA has 42 bases, all within the CDR3, and is read from base 1. Clipping removes 5 bases from V and 1 base from J, with 2 as the unmatched junction base count. The germline V gene gives CDR1 as NSHNY and CDR2 as SYGAGN. The library came from the immunoSEQ multiplex PCR assay. TCRbeta CDR3 sequencing was performed at survey depth by Adaptive Biotechnologies, and CDR3 sequences, V/J genes, productive frequency and template counts were reported. TCR beta CDR3 regions were amplified from genomic DNA instead of RNA. On the study's bioinformatics: Jensen-Shannon divergence served to quantify pairwise repertoire overlap between tissues, with 0 meaning identical and 1 meaning complete divergence. Based on pairwise JSD values, tissues were grouped by single-linkage agglomerative hierarchical clustering, and the results were shown as dendrograms. GLIPH2 was applied to all patient samples using simulation_depth 1000, kmer_min_depth 3, and cdr3_length_cutoff 8, and only groups with more than two unique CDR3s were retained. A standardized tissue-overlap score was calculated by extrapolating Jaccard GLIPH-group overlap across patients to a standard repertoire size of 1000 clones. Linear mixed-effect models, with tissue as a fixed effect and individual as a random effect, were used to test how diversity related to clinical or experimental variables. TCRdb re-hosts the immuneACCESS table, in-frame sequences only. Its copies lack some clones; in the studies checked, an unresolved V gene accounts for under half of them, and the cause for the rest is not known. That table furnishes V, J and clone size, whereas the DNA furnished D and trimming. The sample table records 5,500 to 8,000 clones; roughly 50% of these occur just once. Roughly 8% of the sample is held by the ten biggest clonotypes.

This sample is drawn from a study of tissue T cells after allogeneic stem cell transplantation (dated 2022 in TCRdb). About the investigation overall: The study profiled TCR beta repertoires across many tissues from research autopsies of patients with and without GVHD, plus mouse models of GVHD. The human arm was a prospective observational study without blinding or randomization. General findings and caveats noted by the study authors: Within patients, how anatomically similar tissues were was a major factor shaping TCR repertoire composition, regardless of disease or transplant status. In both patients and mice, T cells from blood and spleen covered only a limited part of the TCR repertoire found in tissues. Sampling depth was acknowledged as a limitation, and the patient cohort was both small and clinically heterogeneous. Only a few T cell clones appeared in more than one patient, yet motif-based clustering showed tissue-specific repertoire signatures that were shared between patients. The study did not establish which tissue TCRs were alloreactive or antigen-specific, and some clones may have been host cells that persisted.

Input material: lymph node tissue. The receptor's source is a female BALB/c mouse given C57BL/6 T cells with graft-versus-host disease after an allogeneic hematopoietic cell transplant. Recombination connected TRBV13-1 to TRBJ2-2, with 10 bases in between that match TRBD2. The CDR3 protein sequence reads: CASRTGGRNTGQLYF. The DNA read from the CDR3 is TGTGCCAGCAGGACTGGGGGGCGAAACACCGGGCAGCTCTAC.